This TCR beta chain originates from a study of blood T cell repertoires in COVID-19. For the study at large: Specimens from acute and convalescent COVID-19 originated in the United States, Italy and Spain. T cells, B-cell-depleted T cells, or PBMCs supplied cDNA or gDNA.

Per the original data handling: The authors estimated nucleated cell counts from reference gene primer amplification. The repertoire was sequenced with immunoSEQ multiplex PCR; TCRdb's copy has only in-frame clones and lacks some. V and J calls and clone size come straight from that table; D and trimming were deduced from the DNA. The sample lists tens of thousands of clones, about 81% seen once, with roughly an eighth in the top ten. This CDR3 spans 12 amino acids. CDR1 and CDR2 from the germline V gene are LNHDA and SQIVND (reference sequence). The V end was cut by 5 bases, the J end by 9 bases, with 8 bases between.

This sequence joins TRBV19 and TRBJ1-6; D might be TRBD1 (5 bases). The sequence was collected from a human donor in a cohort sampled during active COVID-19. Sequencing used peripheral blood. This chain's CDR3 is CASSRGSSPLHF. Here the CDR3 DNA reads TGTGCCAGTAGTCGGGGGAGTTCACCCCTCCACTTT.